What follows describes a single T cell receptor beta chain. Owing to an unread or ambiguous base, the encoded residue is reported as X. Germline trimming cut 1 base from V and 1 base from J; bases unmatched to any gene: 15. This CDR3 has 20 amino acids. The germline CDR1 and CDR2 sequences are KGHSH and LQKENI. The sample originates from a study of sequential checkpoint blockade in melanoma. Sequenced by immunoSEQ multiplex PCR; TCRdb stores in-frame clones only, minus some. The data show about 5,600 clones, around 30% seen once. Treatment reported: randomized to nivolumab then ipilimumab (arm A) or the reverse (arm B).

The specimen was tumor tissue (inferred from file names), collected from a patient given nivolumab and ipilimumab in sequence. V gene TRBV18 combines with J gene TRBJ1-1; TRBD1 aligns across 10 bases. The sequence was collected from a human donor with melanoma. The CDR3 loop is CASSPLPRGQGXISNTEAFF. The CDR3 DNA follows: TGTGCCAGCTCACCACTCCCCCGGGGACAGGGGRCAATCTCGAACACTGAAGCTTTCTTT.